Following are 24 T cell receptor beta chains from one sample sequenced in a study of Graves' ophthalmopathy and Graves' hyperthyroidism. The authors amplified TCR beta CDR3 regions, and they did so from RNA transcripts for repertoire sequencing. HTBI primers were employed in first-round RT-PCR, then a second-round multiplex PCR followed. From the multiplex PCR reads, TCRdb called clonotypes with MiXCR, one entry per CDR3 protein. The data show 600,000 to 700,000 distinct CDR3 sequences, roughly 41% seen once. Material: peripheral blood. All receptors derive from an adult man with Graves' ophthalmopathy.

V usage is TRBV25-1 and J usage is TRBJ1-3; D remains ambiguous. The CDR3 runs to 15 residues. Germline lookup yields CDR1 MGHDK and CDR2 SYGVNS. V dropped 3 bases and J dropped 5 bases, with 14 bases sitting between them. The CDR3 loop is CASSDPSGRRNTIYF. The CDR3 DNA reads TGTGCCAGCAGTGATCCTAGCGGGCGGCGAAACACCATATATTTT.

V gene TRBV2 combines with J gene TRBJ1-5; unclear D gene. The length of the CDR3 is 12 residues. Germline CDR1 SNHLY, CDR2 FYNNEI. Between the trimmed V and J ends, which lost 7 bases and 14 bases, there was a span of 18 bases. For the CDR3, the DNA is TGTGCCAGCACTCGGGCTGGAGCCTACGAGCATTTT. It encodes CASTRAGAYEHF. Together with reference TRBV2 and TRBJ1-5, the CDR3 gives the full variable domain: EPEVTQTPSHQVTQMGQEVILRCVPISNHLYFYWYRQILGQKVEFLVSFYNNEISEKSEIFDDQFSVERPDGSNFTLKIRSTKLEDSAMYFCASTRAGAYEHFGDGTRLSIL.

The chain links TRBV10-3 to TRBJ2-5; the match to TRBD1 covers 9 bases. V shed 7 bases and J 3 bases; nucleotides not matched to a gene: 6. There are 14 residues in the CDR3. The V gene's germline CDR1 is ENHRY and CDR2 SYGVKD. Here the CDR3 DNA reads TGTGCCATCAACGACAGGGGGGACAAAGAGACCCAGTACTTC. Its protein product is CAINDRGDKETQYF.

To note about this clonotype: The germline gene is not matched at one end of the junction; a read error may be the cause. The V gene is TRBV25-1, the J gene TRBJ2-7; 7 bases are a match to TRBD2. This CDR3 spans 17 amino acids. Germline CDR1 and CDR2: MGHDK and SYGVNS. The CDR3 coding sequence is TGCGCCAGCAGCCGGAAATACCTGGGACTACCTAACTACGAGCAGTACTTC. It codes for CASSRKYLGLPNYEQYF.

A remark on this clonotype: One end of the junction fails to match germline, which may point to a read error. This chain links TRBV10-3 with TRBJ1-4, with 10 nucleotides matching TRBD1. The CDR3 loop spans 18 amino acids. Germline V gene sequence: CDR1 ENHRY, CDR2 SYGVKD. In DNA, the CDR3 is TGTGCCAGCAGTTTCTCTGGACAGGGGGATGCGGCTAATGAAAAACTGTTTTTT. As protein: CASSFSGQGDAANEKLFF.

This clonotype was detected ten times or more. V usage is TRBV7-9 and J usage is TRBJ2-7, with 9 bases matching TRBD1. This CDR3 has 16 amino acids. Germline-derived CDR1 and CDR2 are SEHNR and FQNEAQ (reference sequence). V shed 5 bases and J 3 bases; nucleotides not matched to a gene: 11. The DNA for the CDR3 is TGTGCCAGCAGCACCCCTCACGGGGACAGGGTCTACGAGCAGTACTTC. Translation: CASSTPHGDRVYEQYF. The full variable domain, completed using reference TRBV7-9 and TRBJ2-7, is DTGVSQNPRHKITKRGQNVTFRCDPISEHNRLYWYRQTLGQGPEFLTYFQNEAQLEKSRLLSDRFSAERPKGSFSTLEIQRTEQGDSAMYLCASSTPHGDRVYEQYFGPGTRLTVT.

The table lists this clonotype with many counts. The J gene is TRBJ1-5, the V gene TRBV19; D ambiguous. V was trimmed by 3 bases and J by 3 bases, leaving 15 bases between them. The CDR3 covers 16 residues. Germline lookup yields CDR1 LNHDA and CDR2 SQIVND (reference sequence). The CDR3 loop is CASSIRYGRNNQPQHF. The CDR3, as DNA: TGTGCCAGTAGTATCCGGTATGGACGGAACAATCAGCCCCAGCATTTT.

Only a few counts were recorded for this clonotype. The chain employs TRBV4-1 and TRBJ1-5, with D unclear. Trimming pared 1 base from V and 3 bases from J, leaving 10 bases between. CDR3 length: 15 amino acids. Germline assignment: CDR1 MGHRA and CDR2 YSYEKL. The CDR3 reads CASSQAEIINQPQHF. The CDR3 nucleotides are TGCGCCAGCAGCCAAGCGGAAATTATCAATCAGCCCCAGCATTTT.

Notes on this clonotype: This may come from a read error, since a much larger clone is one base off. The chain links TRBV7-2 to TRBJ1-5; D gene uncertain. The J call may be faulty, since TRBJ2-3 better matches the DNA end. CDR1 and CDR2 from the germline V gene are SGHTA and FQGNSA. The CDR3 loop spans 13 amino acids. DNA of the CDR3: TGTGCCAGCAGCTTAGGGGTTTTTCAGCCCCAGTATTTT. Amino acid sequence: CASSLGVFQPQYF.

This chain uses TRBV29-1 with TRBJ2-2; 10 bases fit TRBD1. The CDR3 contains 14 residues. J lost 5 bases, V lost 4 bases, and 4 bases had no gene match. Germline CDR1 and CDR2: SQVTM and ANQGSEA. The CDR3 spells CSVGGQGLTGELFF. The DNA for the CDR3 is TGCAGCGTTGGGGGACAGGGGTTAACCGGGGAGCTGTTTTTT.

This clonotype was counted a few times. This chain uses TRBV5-1 with TRBJ2-5; 13 bases align to TRBD2. V lost 4 bases, J lost 4 bases, and 4 bases stayed unmatched. The CDR3 extends over 15 amino acids. The V gene's germline CDR1 is SGHRS and CDR2 YFSETQ. DNA of the CDR3: TGCGCCAGCAGCCCGGGGACTAGCGGGATAGAGACCCAGTACTTC. Protein product: CASSPGTSGIETQYF. The whole variable domain, filled in from reference TRBV5-1 and TRBJ2-5, reads KAGVTQTPRYLIKTRGQQVTLSCSPISGHRSVSWYQQTPGQGLQFLFEYFSETQRNKGNFPGRFSGRQFSNSRSEMNVSTLELGDSALYLCASSPGTSGIETQYFGPGTRLLVL.

This clonotype was observed many times. CDR3 DNA: TGCAGCGTTGGCGTACTGGGAGAGACCCAGTACTTC. Amino acid sequence: CSVGVLGETQYF. The rearrangement joins TRBV29-1 to TRBJ2-5; the D is unclear. Trimming stripped 4 bases from V and 4 bases from J, with 10 bases between. The CDR3 consists of 12 residues. From germline, CDR1 is SQVTM and CDR2 ANQGSEA.

This clonotype turned up a few times. This chain links TRBV5-4 with TRBJ2-5; TRBD2 might be the D (6 bases). This CDR3 region has 16 residues. Per germline, CDR1 SGHNT and CDR2 YYREEE (reference sequence). V lost 0 bases and J lost 1, with 13 bases in between. Written as DNA, the CDR3 is TGTGCCAGCAGCTTGGGGTTTACGGGAGCCCAAGAGACCCAGTACTTC. Translated: CASSLGFTGAQETQYF.

V and J are TRBV9 and TRBJ1-3; D is perhaps TRBD1 (5 bases). V dropped 4 bases and J dropped 0 bases, with 11 bases sitting between them. The CDR3 sequence is 15 residues long. Germline CDR1 and CDR2: SGDLS and YYNGEE. CDR3 in DNA: TGTGCCAGCAGCTTCCAGAGGGGCTCTGGAAACACCATATATTTT. As protein: CASSFQRGSGNTIYF.

This clonotype was found a few times. The chain links TRBV12-5 to TRBJ2-7; 7 bases map to TRBD2. Germline V CDR1 and CDR2: LGHNT, FRNRAP. This CDR3 spans 17 amino acids. J was trimmed by 5 bases and V by 0 bases; bases with no gene match: 13. CDR3 sequence: CASGLVLVGREFNEQYF. The DNA for the CDR3 is TGTGCTAGTGGTTTGGTACTGGTGGGGCGGGAGTTCAACGAGCAGTACTTC.

This rearrangement joins TRBV10-3 to TRBJ1-3; TRBD1 might be the D (5 bases). The length of the CDR3 is 15 residues. Germline assignment: CDR1 ENHRY and CDR2 SYGVKD. The V and J ends lost 10 bases and 8 bases respectively, with 24 bases between them. In DNA, the CDR3 is TGTGCCACACGGGACCGCGGGGCTCATGGCTACACCATATATTTT. Translation gives CATRDRGAHGYTIYF.

This clonotype was observed many times. This chain links TRBV12-3 or TRBV12-4 with TRBJ1-2, with D unclear. Trimming shortened V by 3 bases and J by 6 bases, and 11 bases separated the two germline ends. The CDR3 totals 13 residues. CDR3: CASSFTRVDGYTF. In DNA, the CDR3 is TGTGCCAGCAGTTTCACTCGTGTGGATGGCTACACCTTC.

This clonotype was picked up many times. CDR3 in amino acids: CASRSEANYGYTF. The CDR3 DNA reads as TGTGCCAGTAGATCCGAGGCTAACTATGGCTACACCTTC. This sequence joins TRBV6-5 and TRBJ1-2; D is unresolved. Germline values: CDR1 MNHEY, CDR2 SVGAGI. The V gene lost 9 bases and the J gene lost 0 bases, with 11 bases spanning the gap. There are 13 residues in the CDR3.

The chain combines TRBV10-3 with TRBJ2-7; 13 positions agree with TRBD2. The CDR3 is 16 amino acids. The ends lost 5 bases at V and 2 bases at J; junction bases unmatched: 6. Germline V lookup: CDR1 ENHRY, CDR2 SYGVKD. The DNA for the CDR3 is TGTGCCATCAGTTACGGACTAGCGGGGGCCCCCTACGAGCAGTACTTC. It is translated as CAISYGLAGAPYEQYF.

This clonotype was counted only a few times. The rearrangement joins TRBV7-8 to TRBJ2-2, with 7 positions matching TRBD2. The V and J ends lost 1 base and 6 bases, in that order; junction bases with no gene match: 11. Germline CDR1 SGHVS, CDR2 FQNEAQ. The CDR3 contains 17 residues. The CDR3 region has the DNA TGTGCCAGCAGCTTAGTTATATCCCGAGGACTAGCCGGGGAGCTGTTTTTT. Translation gives CASSLVISRGLAGELFF.

The sample holds many counts of this clonotype. The genes are TRBV2 and TRBJ2-7; D not certain. The CDR3 extends over 13 amino acids. The germline gives CDR1 SNHLY, CDR2 FYNNEI. Trimming removed 6 bases at V and 0 bases at J, with 9 bases between. CDR3 in DNA: TGTGCCAGCAGGAACAGAGGCTCCTACGAGCAGTACTTC. As protein: CASRNRGSYEQYF.

The chain uses TRBV2 and TRBJ1-2; tentatively, D is TRBD1 (5 bases). Germline V gene data show CDR1 as SNHLY and CDR2 as FYNNEI. The CDR3 is 13 residues long. V dropped 6 bases and J dropped 3 bases, with 11 bases sitting between them. The DNA of the CDR3 is TGTGCCAGCAGACAGGAAGTAGACTATGGCTACACCTTC. Translating gives CASRQEVDYGYTF.

In this sample, this clonotype turned up many times. The chain combines TRBV10-3 with TRBJ2-7, with 7 nucleotides matching TRBD1. The CDR3 totals 13 residues. With V trimmed by 5 bases and J by 3 bases, 4 bases remained unmatched. Germline loops: CDR1 ENHRY, CDR2 SYGVKD. The CDR3 sequence: CAISRDSFYEQYF. CDR3 sequence (DNA): TGTGCCATCAGTCGGGACAGTTTCTACGAGCAGTACTTC.

This clonotype was recorded only once. The rearrangement links TRBV2 to TRBJ2-7, with 9 bases identical to TRBD1. V shed 6 bases, J shed 6 bases, and the junction held 6 bases outside the gene matches. This CDR3 spans 13 amino acids. CDR1 and CDR2 (germline): SNHLY, FYNNEI. The CDR3 region has the DNA TGTGCCAGCAGAGGGGACAGGGTTGGCGAGCAGTACTTC. As protein: CASRGDRVGEQYF.